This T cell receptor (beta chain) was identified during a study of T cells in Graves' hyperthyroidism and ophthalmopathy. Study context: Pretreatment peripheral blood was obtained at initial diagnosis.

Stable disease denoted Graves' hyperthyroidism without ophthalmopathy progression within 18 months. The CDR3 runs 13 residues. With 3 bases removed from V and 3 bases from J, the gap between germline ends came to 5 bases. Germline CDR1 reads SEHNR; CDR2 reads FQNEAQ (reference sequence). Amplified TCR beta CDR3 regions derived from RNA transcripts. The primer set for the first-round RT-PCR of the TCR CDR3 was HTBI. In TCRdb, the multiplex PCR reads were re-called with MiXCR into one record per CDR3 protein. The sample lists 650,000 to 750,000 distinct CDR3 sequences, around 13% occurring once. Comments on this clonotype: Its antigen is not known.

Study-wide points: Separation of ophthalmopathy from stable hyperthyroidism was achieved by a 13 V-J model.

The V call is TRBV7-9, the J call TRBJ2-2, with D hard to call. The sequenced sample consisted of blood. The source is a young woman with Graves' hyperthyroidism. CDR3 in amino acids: CASSFLDTGELFF. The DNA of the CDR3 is TGTGCCAGCAGCTTCCTTGACACCGGGGAGCTGTTTTTT.